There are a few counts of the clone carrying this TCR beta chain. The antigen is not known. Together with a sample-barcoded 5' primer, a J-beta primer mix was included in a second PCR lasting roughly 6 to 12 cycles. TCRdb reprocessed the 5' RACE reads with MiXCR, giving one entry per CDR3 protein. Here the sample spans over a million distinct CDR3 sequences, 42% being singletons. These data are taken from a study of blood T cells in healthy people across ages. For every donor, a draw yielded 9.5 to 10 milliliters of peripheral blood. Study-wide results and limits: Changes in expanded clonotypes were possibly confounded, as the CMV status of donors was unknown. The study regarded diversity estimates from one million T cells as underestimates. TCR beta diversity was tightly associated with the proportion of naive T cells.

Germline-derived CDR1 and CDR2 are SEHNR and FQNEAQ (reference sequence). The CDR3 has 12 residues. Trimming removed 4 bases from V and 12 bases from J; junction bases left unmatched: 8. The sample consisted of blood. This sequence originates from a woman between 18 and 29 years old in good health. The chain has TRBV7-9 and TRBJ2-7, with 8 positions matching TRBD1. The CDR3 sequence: CASSSDRGGLYF. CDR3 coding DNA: TGTGCCAGCAGCTCCGACAGGGGAGGATTGTACTTC.